The present entry profiles one T cell receptor (beta chain) with its context. Its antigen is unidentified. These data come from a study of T cells in narcolepsy. Study-level background: Enrolled donors included narcolepsy type 1 or type 2 patients and healthy controls. Whole-study results and caveats: Same-patient CSF and blood CD4+ T cell clonotypes included HCRT-specific and TRIB2-specific autoreactive ones. Autoreactive clonotypes reportedly recurred in blood of same and different patients, not controls.

Sequenced by immunoSEQ multiplex PCR; TCRdb stores in-frame clones only, minus some. The data show about 14,000 clones, 85% to 90% seen once. In germline, CDR1 is MNHNS, CDR2 SASEGT. The CDR3 has 13 amino acids. The junction had 5 bases not matched to a gene; V was cut back by 2 bases and J by 9 bases. The origin of this receptor is a human donor with narcolepsy. J is TRBJ2-7 and V is TRBV6-1; 9 bases align to TRBD2. Sequenced sample: CD45RA- memory CD4+ T cells from PBMCs. CDR3 sequence reads: CASSELSGRRQYF. CDR3 sequence (DNA): TGTGCCAGCAGTGAACTAAGCGGGAGGCGGCAGTACTTC.